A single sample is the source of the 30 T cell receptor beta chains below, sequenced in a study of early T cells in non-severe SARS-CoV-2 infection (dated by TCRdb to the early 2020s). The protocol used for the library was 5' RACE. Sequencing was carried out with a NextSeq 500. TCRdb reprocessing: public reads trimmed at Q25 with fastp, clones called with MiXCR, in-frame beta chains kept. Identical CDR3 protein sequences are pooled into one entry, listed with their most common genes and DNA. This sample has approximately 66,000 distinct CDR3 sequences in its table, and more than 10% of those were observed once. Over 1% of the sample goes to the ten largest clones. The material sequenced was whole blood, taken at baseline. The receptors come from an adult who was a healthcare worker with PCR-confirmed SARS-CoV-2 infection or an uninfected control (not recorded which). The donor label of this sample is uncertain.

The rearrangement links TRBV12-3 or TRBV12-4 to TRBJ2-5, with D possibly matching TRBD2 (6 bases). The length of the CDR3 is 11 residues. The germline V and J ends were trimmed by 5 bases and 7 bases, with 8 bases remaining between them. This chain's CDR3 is CASSLRGTQYF. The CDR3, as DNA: TGTGCCAGCAGTCTGCGGGGGACCCAGTACTTC.

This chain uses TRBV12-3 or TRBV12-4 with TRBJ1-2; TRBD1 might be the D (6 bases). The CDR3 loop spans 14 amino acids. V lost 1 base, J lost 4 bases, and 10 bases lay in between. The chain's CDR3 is CASSLGTEAYGYTF. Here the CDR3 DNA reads TGTGCCAGCAGTTTAGGGACAGAGGCCTATGGCTACACCTTC.

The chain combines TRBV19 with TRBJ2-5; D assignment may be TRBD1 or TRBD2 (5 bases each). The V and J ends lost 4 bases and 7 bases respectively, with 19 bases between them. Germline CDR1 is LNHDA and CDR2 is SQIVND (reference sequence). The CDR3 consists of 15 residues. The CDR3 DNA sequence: TGTGCCAGTAGTACTCCGAGACAGCCTGGGGGGACCCAGTACTTC. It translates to CASSTPRQPGGTQYF. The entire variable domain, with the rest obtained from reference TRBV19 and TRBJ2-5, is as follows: DGGITQSPKYLFRKEGQNVTLSCEQNLNHDAMYWYRQDPGQGLRLIYYSQIVNDFQKGDIAEGYSVSREKKESFPLTVTSAQKNPTAFYLCASSTPRQPGGTQYFGPGTRLLVL.

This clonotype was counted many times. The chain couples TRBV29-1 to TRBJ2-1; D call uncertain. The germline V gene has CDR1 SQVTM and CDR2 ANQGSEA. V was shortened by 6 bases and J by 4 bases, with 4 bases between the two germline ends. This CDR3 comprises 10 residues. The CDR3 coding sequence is TGCAGCGTCGGTTACAATGAGCAGTTCTTC. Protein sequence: CSVGYNEQFF.

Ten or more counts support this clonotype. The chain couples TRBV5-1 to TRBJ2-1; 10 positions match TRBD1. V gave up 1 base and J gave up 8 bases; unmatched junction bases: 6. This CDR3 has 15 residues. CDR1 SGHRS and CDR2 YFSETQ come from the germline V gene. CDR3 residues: CASSLFGTGVDEQFF. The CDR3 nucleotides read TGCGCCAGCAGCTTGTTCGGGACAGGGGTTGATGAGCAGTTCTTC.

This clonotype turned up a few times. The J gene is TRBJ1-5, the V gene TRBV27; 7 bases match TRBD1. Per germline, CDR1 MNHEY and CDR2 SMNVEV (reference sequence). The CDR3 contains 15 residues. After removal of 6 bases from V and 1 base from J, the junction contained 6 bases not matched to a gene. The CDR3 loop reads CASRSGGASNQPQHF. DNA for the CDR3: TGTGCCAGCAGGTCAGGGGGGGCCAGCAATCAGCCCCAGCATTTT.

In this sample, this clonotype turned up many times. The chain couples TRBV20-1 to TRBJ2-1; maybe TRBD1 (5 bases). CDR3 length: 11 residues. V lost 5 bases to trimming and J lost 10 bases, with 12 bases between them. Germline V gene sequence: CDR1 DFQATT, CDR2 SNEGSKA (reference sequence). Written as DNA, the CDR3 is TGCAGTGCTTTGCCAGGGCACGAGCAGTTCTTC. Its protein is CSALPGHEQFF.

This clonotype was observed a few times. CDR3 sequence: CATSRDTNSPLHF. The CDR3 region has the DNA TGTGCCACCAGCAGAGATACCAATTCACCCCTCCACTTT. The chain recombines TRBV15 with TRBJ1-6; D gene ambiguous. Germline loops: CDR1 LNHNV, CDR2 YYDKDF (reference sequence). CDR3 length: 13 residues. V dropped 0 bases and J dropped 7 bases, with 4 bases sitting between them.

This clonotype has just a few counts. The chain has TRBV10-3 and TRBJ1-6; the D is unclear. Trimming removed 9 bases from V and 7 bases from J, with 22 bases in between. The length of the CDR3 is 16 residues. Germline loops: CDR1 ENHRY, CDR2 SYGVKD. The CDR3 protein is CAIAVGRSSTNSPLHF. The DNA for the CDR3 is TGTGCCATAGCTGTTGGACGGAGTTCTACAAATTCACCCCTCCACTTT.

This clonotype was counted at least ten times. The CDR3 nucleotides are TGCGCCAGCAGCTTGGAGACGGGGAACACTGAAGCTTTCTTT. This encodes CASSLETGNTEAFF. The chain employs TRBV5-1 and TRBJ1-1, with D unclear. Per germline, CDR1 SGHRS and CDR2 YFSETQ. This CDR3 contains 14 residues. V was cut by 0 bases and J by 1 base, with 7 bases left in between.

CDR3 residues: CASSLGRTSGGTDTQYF. In DNA form, the CDR3 reads TGTGCCAGCAGCTTAGGGAGGACTAGCGGCGGGACAGATACGCAGTATTTT. This chain links TRBV7-9 with TRBJ2-3, with 10 bases matching TRBD2. This CDR3 has 17 amino acids. The germline V gene encodes CDR1 SEHNR and CDR2 FQNEAQ (reference sequence). J lost 3 bases, V lost 1 base, and 7 bases had no gene match.

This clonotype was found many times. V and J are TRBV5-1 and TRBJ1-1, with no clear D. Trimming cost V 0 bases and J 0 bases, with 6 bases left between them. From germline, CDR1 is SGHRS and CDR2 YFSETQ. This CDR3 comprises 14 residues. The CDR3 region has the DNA TGCGCCAGCAGCTTGGAGTCAGTGAACACTGAAGCTTTCTTT. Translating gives CASSLESVNTEAFF.

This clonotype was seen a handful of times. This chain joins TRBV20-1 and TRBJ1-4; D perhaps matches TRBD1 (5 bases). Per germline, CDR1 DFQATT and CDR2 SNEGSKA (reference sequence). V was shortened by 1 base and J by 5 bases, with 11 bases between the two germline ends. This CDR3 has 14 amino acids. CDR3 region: CSARGTGNNEKLFF. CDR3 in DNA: TGCAGTGCTAGAGGAACAGGAAACAATGAAAAACTGTTTTTT.

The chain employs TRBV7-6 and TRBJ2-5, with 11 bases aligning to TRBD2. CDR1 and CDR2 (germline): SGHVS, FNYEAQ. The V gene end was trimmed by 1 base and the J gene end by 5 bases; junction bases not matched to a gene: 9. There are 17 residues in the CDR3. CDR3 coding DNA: TGTGCCAGCAGCTTAGATCCCCCGCTAGCGGGGGGCGAGACCCAGTACTTC. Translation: CASSLDPPLAGGETQYF. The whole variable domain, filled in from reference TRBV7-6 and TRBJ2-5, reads GAGVSQSPRYKVTKRGQDVALRCDPISGHVSLYWYRQALGQGPEFLTYFNYEAQQDKSGLPNDRFSAERPEGSISTLTIQRTEQRDSAMYRCASSLDPPLAGGETQYFGPGTRLLVL.

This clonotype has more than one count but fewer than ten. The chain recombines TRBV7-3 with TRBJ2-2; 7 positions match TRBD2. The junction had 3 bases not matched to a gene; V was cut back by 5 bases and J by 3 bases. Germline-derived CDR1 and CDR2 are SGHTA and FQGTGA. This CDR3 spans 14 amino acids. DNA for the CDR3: TGTGCCAGCAGCCCGGGACTATACACCGGGGAGCTGTTTTTT. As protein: CASSPGLYTGELFF.

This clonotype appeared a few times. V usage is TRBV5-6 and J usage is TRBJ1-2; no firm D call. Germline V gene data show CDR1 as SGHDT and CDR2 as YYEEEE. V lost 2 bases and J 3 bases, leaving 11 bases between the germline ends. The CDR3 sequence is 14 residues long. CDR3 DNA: TGTGCCAGCAGCTTTGAGCAGGACTACTATGGCTACACCTTC. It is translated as CASSFEQDYYGYTF.

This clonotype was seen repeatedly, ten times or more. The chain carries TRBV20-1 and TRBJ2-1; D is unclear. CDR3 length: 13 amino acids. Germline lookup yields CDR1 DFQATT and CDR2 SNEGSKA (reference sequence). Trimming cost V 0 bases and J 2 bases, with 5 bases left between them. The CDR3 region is CSARDSPYNEQFF. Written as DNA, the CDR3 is TGCAGTGCTAGAGATTCGCCCTACAATGAGCAGTTCTTC.

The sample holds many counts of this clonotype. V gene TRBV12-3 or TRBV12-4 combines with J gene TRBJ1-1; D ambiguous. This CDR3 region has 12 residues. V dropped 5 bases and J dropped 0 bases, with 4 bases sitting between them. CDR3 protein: CASSLLNTEAFF. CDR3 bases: TGTGCCAGCAGTCTGTTGAACACTGAAGCTTTCTTT.

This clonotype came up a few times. In nucleotides, the CDR3 is TGTGCCAGCCAACGGGGGGGGAACACTGAAGCTTTCTTT. It specifies CASQRGGNTEAFF. The chain joins TRBV12-3 or TRBV12-4 to TRBJ1-1, with D possibly TRBD1 on 5 matching bases. Trimming removed 8 bases from V and 1 base from J, with 11 bases in between. This CDR3 has 13 residues.

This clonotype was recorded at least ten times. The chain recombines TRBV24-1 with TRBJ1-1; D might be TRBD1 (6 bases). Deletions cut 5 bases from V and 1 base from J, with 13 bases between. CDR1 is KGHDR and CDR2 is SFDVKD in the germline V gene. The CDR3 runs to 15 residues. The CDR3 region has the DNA TGTGCCACCAGTGCAGTAGGGGGAAAGAACACTGAAGCTTTCTTT. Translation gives CATSAVGGKNTEAFF.

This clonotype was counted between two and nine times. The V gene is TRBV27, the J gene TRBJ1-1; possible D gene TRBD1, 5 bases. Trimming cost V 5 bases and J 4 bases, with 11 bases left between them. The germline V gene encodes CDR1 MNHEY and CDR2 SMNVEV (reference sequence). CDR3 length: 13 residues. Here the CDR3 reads CASSPRGGTEAFF. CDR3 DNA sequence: TGTGCCAGCAGTCCTCGGGGCGGCACTGAAGCTTTCTTT.

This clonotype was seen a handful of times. The CDR3 reads CASSLRWGLDSPLHF. CDR3 nucleotides: TGTGCCAGCAGTTTACGTTGGGGGCTTGATTCACCCCTCCACTTT. V and J are TRBV27 and TRBJ1-6, with a tentative D call TRBD1 (6 bases). The germline V and J ends were trimmed by 2 bases and 8 bases, with 13 bases remaining between them. Germline CDR1 MNHEY, CDR2 SMNVEV (reference sequence). The CDR3 spans 15 residues.

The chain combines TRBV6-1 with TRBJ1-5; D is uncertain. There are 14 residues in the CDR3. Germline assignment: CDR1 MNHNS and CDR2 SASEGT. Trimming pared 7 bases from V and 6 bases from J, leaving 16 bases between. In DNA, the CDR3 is TGTGCCAGCACCTCAGTACGGGATAGTCAGCCCCAGCATTTT. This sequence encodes CASTSVRDSQPQHF.

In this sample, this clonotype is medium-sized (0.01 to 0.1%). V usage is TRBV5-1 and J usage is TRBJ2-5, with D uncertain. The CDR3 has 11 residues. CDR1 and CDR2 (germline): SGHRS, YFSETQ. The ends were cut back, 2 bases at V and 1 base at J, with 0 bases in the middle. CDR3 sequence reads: CASSFQETQYF. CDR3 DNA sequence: TGCGCCAGCAGCTTCCAAGAGACCCAGTACTTC.

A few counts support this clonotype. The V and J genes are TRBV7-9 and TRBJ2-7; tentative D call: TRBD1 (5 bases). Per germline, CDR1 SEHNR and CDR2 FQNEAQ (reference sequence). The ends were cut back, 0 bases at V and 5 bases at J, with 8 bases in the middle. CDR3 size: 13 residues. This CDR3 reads CASSLAGVHEQYV. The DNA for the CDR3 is TGTGCCAGCAGCTTAGCAGGGGTCCACGAGCAGTACGTC.

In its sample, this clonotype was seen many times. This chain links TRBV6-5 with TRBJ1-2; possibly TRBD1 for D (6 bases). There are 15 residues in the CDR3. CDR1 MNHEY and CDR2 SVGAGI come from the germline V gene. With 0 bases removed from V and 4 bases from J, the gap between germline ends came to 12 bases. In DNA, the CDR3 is TGTGCCAGCAGTTACTCTCAGGGGAATAGCTATGGCTACACCTTC. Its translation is CASSYSQGNSYGYTF.

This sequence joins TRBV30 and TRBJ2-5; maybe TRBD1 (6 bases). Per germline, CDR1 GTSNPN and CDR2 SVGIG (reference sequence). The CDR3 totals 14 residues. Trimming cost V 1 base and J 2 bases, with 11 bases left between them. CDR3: CAWSGTVEQETQYF. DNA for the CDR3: TGTGCCTGGAGTGGGACAGTAGAGCAAGAGACCCAGTACTTC.

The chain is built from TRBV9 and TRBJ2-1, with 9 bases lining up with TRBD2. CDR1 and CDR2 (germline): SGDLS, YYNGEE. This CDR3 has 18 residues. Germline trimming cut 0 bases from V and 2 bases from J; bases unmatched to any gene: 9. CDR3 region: CASSVDLAGITAYNEQFF. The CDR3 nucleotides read TGTGCCAGCAGCGTAGATCTAGCGGGGATAACTGCCTACAATGAGCAGTTCTTC.

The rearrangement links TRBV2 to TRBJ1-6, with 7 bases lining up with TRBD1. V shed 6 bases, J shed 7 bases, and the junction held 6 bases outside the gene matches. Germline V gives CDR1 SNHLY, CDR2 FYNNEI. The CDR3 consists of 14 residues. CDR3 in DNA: TGTGCCAGCAGCGTTCGAGGGGGCAATTCACCCCTCCACTTT. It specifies CASSVRGGNSPLHF. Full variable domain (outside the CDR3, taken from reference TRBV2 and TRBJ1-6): EPEVTQTPSHQVTQMGQEVILRCVPISNHLYFYWYRQILGQKVEFLVSFYNNEISEKSEIFDDQFSVERPDGSNFTLKIRSTKLEDSAMYFCASSVRGGNSPLHFGNGTRLTVT.

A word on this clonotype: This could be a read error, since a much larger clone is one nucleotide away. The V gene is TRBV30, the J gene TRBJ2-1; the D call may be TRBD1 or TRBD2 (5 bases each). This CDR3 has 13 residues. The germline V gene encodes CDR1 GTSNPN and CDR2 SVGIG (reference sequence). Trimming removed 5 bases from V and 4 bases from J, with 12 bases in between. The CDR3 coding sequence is TGTGCCTGGCGCCGGTGGGGGTACAATGAGCAGTTCTTC. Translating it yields CAWRRWGYNEQFF.